Below are 2 T cell receptor beta chains sequenced from a single sample in a study of identical twins. TCRdb redid the calling of the 5' RACE reads with MiXCR, one entry per CDR3 protein. The table lists some 190,000 distinct CDR3 sequences, roughly 15% of them singletons. These data are also associated with another study on T cells expressing NK-cell markers.

Specimen: CD8+ T cells sorted from blood. These receptors were taken from a woman younger than 35 in good health.

This sequence joins TRBV27 and TRBJ2-3, with 8 bases matching TRBD1. This CDR3 is built from 18 residues. Germline-derived CDR1 and CDR2 are MNHEY and SMNVEV (reference sequence). After removal of 4 bases from V and 1 base from J, the junction contained 13 bases not matched to a gene. CDR3 nucleotides: TGTGCCAGCAGTTACTTCCCCCCAGGGGGCGCCGGCACAGATACGCAGTATTTT. Translated: CASSYFPPGGAGTDTQYF.

This clonotype was recorded many times. The chain couples TRBV12-3 or TRBV12-4 to TRBJ1-2; 7 bases align to TRBD1. V shed 4 bases, J shed 6 bases, and the junction held 5 bases outside the gene matches. The CDR3 is made up of 13 amino acids. CDR3 loop: CASSSGQAHGYTF. Written as DNA, the CDR3 is TGTGCCAGCAGTTCCGGACAGGCCCATGGCTACACCTTC.